A single sample gave rise to the 28 T cell receptor beta chains below, sequenced in a study of OX40 agonist ivuxolimab in advanced cancers. Only in-frame clones appear in the TCRdb table, and some are missing; sequencing was by immunoSEQ multiplex PCR. Here the sample spans roughly 60,000 clones, around 92% being singletons. Source: CD4+ or CD8+ T cells sorted from blood, taken in a trial of the OX40 agonist ivuxolimab. These receptors came from an adult with an advanced solid tumor such as melanoma, head and neck, liver or kidney cancer.

This clone occurred once. This chain joins TRBV7-6 and TRBJ2-1; 7 positions match TRBD2. V dropped 4 bases and J dropped 0; count of bases not matched to a gene: 3. The CDR3 totals 15 residues. Germline CDR1 is SGHVS and CDR2 is FNYEAQ. CDR3 protein: CASSWTGGSYNEQFF. The DNA for the CDR3 is TGTGCCAGCAGCTGGACGGGGGGCTCCTACAATGAGCAGTTCTTC. Full variable domain (rest looked up from reference TRBV7-6 and TRBJ2-1): GAGVSQSPRYKVTKRGQDVALRCDPISGHVSLYWYRQALGQGPEFLTYFNYEAQQDKSGLPNDRFSAERPEGSISTLTIQRTEQRDSAMYRCASSWTGGSYNEQFFGPGTRLTVL.

The chain carries TRBV6-6 and TRBJ1-1; TRBD1 is a possible D gene (5 bases). Germline CDR1 MNHNY, CDR2 SVGAGI (reference sequence). CDR3 length: 15 amino acids. The ends were cut back, 6 bases at V and 3 bases at J, with 17 bases in the middle. For the CDR3, the DNA is TGTGCCAGCAGCTTACTCAGCAGGGCGGACACTGAAGCTTTCTTT. Residues: CASSLLSRADTEAFF.

The chain carries TRBV19 and TRBJ1-1, with a weak D call TRBD1 (5 bases). V lost 5 bases and J lost 0, with 7 bases in between. Germline CDR1 LNHDA, CDR2 SQIVND (reference sequence). CDR3 size: 13 residues. The CDR3 spells CASSEGLNTEAFF. The CDR3 nucleotides are TGTGCCAGTAGTGAGGGGTTGAACACTGAAGCTTTCTTT.

The V call is TRBV5-1, the J call TRBJ2-1, with D possibly matching TRBD2 (5 bases). This CDR3 is built from 13 residues. Looked up from germline, CDR1 is SGHRS and CDR2 is YFSETQ. The V gene lost 7 bases and the J gene lost 7 bases, with 15 bases spanning the gap. CDR3 DNA sequence: TGCGCCAGCGCCACCGAGACGGGGAATGAGCAGTTCTTC. Amino acids: CASATETGNEQFF.

The chain has TRBV7-9 and TRBJ1-1; D remains unclear. V gave up 5 bases and J gave up 1 base, with 17 bases separating them. Germline values: CDR1 SEHNR, CDR2 FQNEAQ (reference sequence). The CDR3 has 16 amino acids. CDR3 sequence: CASSLCCRWANTEAFF. As DNA, the CDR3 is TGTGCCAGCAGCCTGTGTTGTCGATGGGCGAACACTGAAGCTTTCTTT.

This chain links TRBV11-2 with TRBJ2-1, with 7 bases fitting TRBD1. CDR1 is SGHAT, CDR2 FQNNGV, per germline. The CDR3 has 14 residues. Germline trimming cut 6 bases from V and 4 bases from J; bases unmatched to any gene: 6. The CDR3 sequence: CASSLQGPYNEQFF. The CDR3 region has the DNA TGTGCCAGCAGTTTACAGGGGCCTTACAATGAGCAGTTCTTC.

V usage is TRBV11-2 and J usage is TRBJ1-1; D uncertain. Trimming took 1 base from V and 3 from J, leaving 9 bases between them. The CDR3 covers 14 residues. CDR1 and CDR2 from the germline V gene are SGHAT and FQNNGV. DNA for the CDR3: TGTGCCAGCAGCTTAGCAGGCACCGACACTGAAGCTTTCTTT. Its protein is CASSLAGTDTEAFF.

The gene calls are TRBV4-3 and TRBJ1-4, with TRBD1 matching over 8 bases. Per germline, CDR1 LGHNA and CDR2 YSLEER. With V trimmed by 3 bases and J by 0 bases, 15 bases remained unmatched. The CDR3 covers 20 residues. The CDR3 coding sequence is TGCGCCAGCAGCCAGAGCGGCAGGGGGCTTTTCCCTGCAACTAATGAAAAACTGTTTTTT. It yields the protein CASSQSGRGLFPATNEKLFF.

The rearrangement links TRBV7-6 to TRBJ2-2; D gene unclear. V dropped 1 base and J dropped 6 bases, with 3 bases sitting between them. Germline V gives CDR1 SGHVS, CDR2 FNYEAQ. The CDR3 sequence is 12 residues long. This CDR3 reads CASSLGAGELFF. As DNA, the CDR3 is TGTGCCAGCAGCTTAGGGGCCGGGGAGCTGTTTTTT.

V usage is TRBV9 and J usage is TRBJ2-7; a possible D gene is TRBD2 (6 bases). V lost 0 bases and J lost 2, with 18 bases in between. Germline V gives CDR1 SGDLS, CDR2 YYNGEE. The CDR3 sequence is 17 residues long. CDR3 in DNA: TGTGCCAGCAGCGTAGGGTACATTGGGACTCGACCCTACGAGCAGTACTTC. It specifies CASSVGYIGTRPYEQYF.

This chain connects TRBV27 to TRBJ2-1; 14 nucleotides align to TRBD2. The CDR3 is 17 residues long. The V gene end was trimmed by 4 bases and the J gene end by 12 bases; junction bases not matched to a gene: 14. The V gene's germline CDR1 is MNHEY and CDR2 SMNVEV (reference sequence). The CDR3 loop is CASSSGTSGRSHRGQFF. The CDR3 DNA reads as TGTGCCAGCAGTTCCGGGACTAGCGGGAGATCCCACCGCGGGCAGTTCTTC.

This clone has a single count. The rearrangement links TRBV7-9 to TRBJ2-5; 8 bases fit TRBD1. The CDR3 has 14 residues. Germline loops: CDR1 SEHNR, CDR2 FQNEAQ (reference sequence). The V gene end was trimmed by 4 bases and the J gene end by 4 bases; junction bases not matched to a gene: 5. CDR3 sequence: CASSSSRGRETQYF. For the CDR3, the DNA is TGTGCCAGCAGCTCCAGCAGGGGGCGAGAGACCCAGTACTTC. Filled out from reference TRBV7-9 and TRBJ2-5, the complete variable domain reads DTGVSQNPRHKITKRGQNVTFRCDPISEHNRLYWYRQTLGQGPEFLTYFQNEAQLEKSRLLSDRFSAERPKGSFSTLEIQRTEQGDSAMYLCASSSSRGRETQYFGPGTRLLVL.

This chain joins TRBV18 and TRBJ2-1; D is possibly TRBD2 (5 bases). The CDR3 length is 13 residues. Germline assignment: CDR1 KGHSH and CDR2 LQKENI. Trimming removed 3 bases at V and 9 bases at J, with 12 bases between. CDR3 in amino acids: CASSPEDAAEQFF. CDR3 nucleotides: TGTGCCAGCTCACCGGAGGATGCGGCTGAGCAGTTCTTC.

This chain uses TRBV10-1 with TRBJ1-5, with a possible D match to TRBD1 (5 bases). Trimming stripped 3 bases from V and 7 bases from J, with 10 bases between. This CDR3 region has 13 residues. Per germline, CDR1 WNHNN and CDR2 SYGVQD (reference sequence). CDR3 DNA: TGCGCCAGCAGTGACAGGGCAGTCCAGCCCCAGCATTTT. It codes for CASSDRAVQPQHF.

The chain links TRBV28 to TRBJ2-1, with a possible D match to TRBD2 (5 bases). Trimming removed 5 bases at V and 0 bases at J, with 14 bases between. The CDR3 is 16 residues long. CDR1 is MDHEN and CDR2 is SYDVKM in the germline V gene. CDR3 coding DNA: TGTGCCAGCAGTCCGGCGGGCCCGAGCTCCTACAATGAGCAGTTCTTC. Protein: CASSPAGPSSYNEQFF.

As regards this clone: At one end, the junction sequence differs from germline, possibly due to a read error. The V call is TRBV5-1, the J call TRBJ1-4; D not resolved. CDR3 length: 11 amino acids. In germline, CDR1 is SGHRS, CDR2 YFSETQ. The CDR3 region is CASTLGGKLFF. DNA of the CDR3: TGCGCCAGCACCTTGGGAGGAAAACTGTTTTTT.

The chain joins TRBV7-9 to TRBJ1-5, with 8 bases that match TRBD1. Germline CDR1 is SEHNR and CDR2 is FQNEAQ (reference sequence). Losses at the gene ends were 0 bases for V and 7 bases for J; bases not matched to a gene: 5. The CDR3 loop spans 15 amino acids. DNA of the CDR3: TGTGCCAGCAGCTTAGCAGGACAGGGAGGCCAGCCCCAGCATTTT. Protein: CASSLAGQGGQPQHF.

The chain recombines TRBV28 with TRBJ2-7, with 9 bases matching TRBD1. The germline V gene has CDR1 MDHEN and CDR2 SYDVKM. This CDR3 comprises 13 residues. The trim removed 5 bases at V and 4 bases at J, leaving 3 bases unmatched. CDR3 protein: CASSTGTGYEQYF. Here the CDR3 DNA reads TGTGCCAGCAGTACCGGGACAGGGTACGAGCAGTACTTC. The full variable domain, with the rest looked up from reference TRBV28 and TRBJ2-7, is DVKVTQSSRYLVKRTGEKVFLECVQDMDHENMFWYRQDPGLGLRLIYFSYDVKMKEKGDIPEGYSVSREKKERFSLILESASTNQTSMYLCASSTGTGYEQYFGPGTRLTVT.

The genes are TRBV9 and TRBJ2-2; 7 nucleotides line up with TRBD1. Trimming at V came to 3 bases and at J to 6 bases, leaving 8 bases not matched to a gene. CDR1 SGDLS and CDR2 YYNGEE come from the germline V gene. The CDR3 is 15 amino acids. CDR3 DNA sequence: TGTGCCAGCAGCGAGACAGGGTTTGGTCCCGGGGAGCTGTTTTTT. Translation gives CASSETGFGPGELFF.

The chain recombines TRBV10-2 with TRBJ2-1, with TRBD2 matching over 13 bases. This CDR3 is 14 amino acids long. The germline CDR1 and CDR2 sequences are WSHSY and SAAADI. V lost 5 bases and J lost 5; bases outside the gene matches: 0. The CDR3 region is CASSTSGRDNEQFF. In DNA form, the CDR3 reads TGCGCCAGCAGTACTAGCGGGAGGGACAATGAGCAGTTCTTC.

In this sample, this clone turned up a few times. The V and J genes are TRBV19 and TRBJ1-1, with unresolved D. CDR1 and CDR2 from the germline V gene are LNHDA and SQIVND (reference sequence). The CDR3 loop spans 13 amino acids. V was clipped by 4 bases and J by 1 base, with 7 bases between them. This CDR3 is CASSTWPNTEAFF. The CDR3 nucleotides read TGTGCCAGTAGTACCTGGCCGAACACTGAAGCTTTCTTT.

The rearrangement joins TRBV13 to TRBJ1-2, with TRBD1 matching 9 bases. V gave up 5 bases and J gave up 6 bases; unmatched junction bases: 13. CDR3 size: 16 residues. Germline V lookup: CDR1 PRHDT, CDR2 FYEKMQ (reference sequence). CDR3 nucleotides: TGTGCCAGCAGCACACACGCTCCACAGGGGGCGGATGGCTACACCTTC. Protein: CASSTHAPQGADGYTF.

The gene calls are TRBV27 and TRBJ2-7; 7 bases agree with TRBD1. The J segment lost 5 bases and the V segment lost 4 bases, leaving 2 bases of the junction unmatched. The CDR3 covers 12 residues. Germline V gene sequence: CDR1 MNHEY, CDR2 SMNVEV (reference sequence). CDR3 bases: TGTGCCAGCAGTTACACAGGGGACGAGCAGTACTTC. This codes for CASSYTGDEQYF.

This sequence joins TRBV7-6 and TRBJ1-4, with a weak D call TRBD1 (6 bases). This CDR3 region has 16 residues. Germline loops: CDR1 SGHVS, CDR2 FNYEAQ. Between the trimmed V and J ends, which lost 4 bases and 3 bases, there was a span of 15 bases. The CDR3 DNA is TGTGCCAGCAGCTCCTTCCGGACAGCCTCTAATGAAAAACTGTTTTTT. Encoded protein: CASSSFRTASNEKLFF.

This clone appeared a few times. V usage is TRBV13 and J usage is TRBJ1-2; 7 bases agree with TRBD1. The germline gives CDR1 PRHDT, CDR2 FYEKMQ (reference sequence). The CDR3 runs 13 residues. V lost 4 bases to trimming and J lost 7 bases; unmatched junction nucleotides: 6. Here the CDR3 reads CASSYRGMGGYTF. As DNA, the CDR3 is TGTGCCAGCAGCTACAGGGGTATGGGTGGCTACACCTTC. Filled out from reference TRBV13 and TRBJ1-2, the complete variable domain reads AAGVIQSPRHLIKEKRETATLKCYPIPRHDTVYWYQQGPGQDPQFLISFYEKMQSDKGSIPDRFSAQQFSDYHSELNMSSLELGDSALYFCASSYRGMGGYTFGSGTRLTVV.

The chain uses TRBV10-3 and TRBJ2-7, with a possible D match to TRBD1 (6 bases). Germline-derived CDR1 and CDR2 are ENHRY and SYGVKD. V was clipped by 5 bases and J by 1 base, with 9 bases between them. The CDR3 length is 13 residues. CDR3 coding DNA: TGTGCCATCAGTAGGACAGAGTCCTACGAGCAGTACTTC. Translation gives CAISRTESYEQYF.

The chain recombines TRBV7-9 with TRBJ1-1; D gene unclear. Germline V gene data show CDR1 as SEHNR and CDR2 as FQNEAQ (reference sequence). Trimming removed 5 bases at V and 0 bases at J, with 13 bases between. The CDR3 spans 15 residues. The CDR3, as DNA: TGTGCCAGCAGCGAGTTCGGGGTAATGAACACTGAAGCTTTCTTT. It is translated as CASSEFGVMNTEAFF.

V usage is TRBV7-9 and J usage is TRBJ2-4; D may be TRBD1 (5 bases). The CDR3 totals 13 residues. CDR1 and CDR2 from the germline V gene are SEHNR and FQNEAQ (reference sequence). Trimming shortened V by 0 bases and J by 6 bases, and 6 bases separated the two germline ends. The CDR3 sequence: CASSLAQGNIQYF. CDR3 bases: TGTGCCAGCAGCTTAGCCCAGGGAAACATTCAGTACTTC.